A selection of T cell receptor beta chains follows, all from one sample in a study of cytomegalovirus exposure and HLA in healthy donors. Some clones are missing from TCRdb's copy, which holds only in-frame ones; the method was immunoSEQ multiplex PCR. The repertoire holds some 130,000 clones, with about 80% as singletons. The sample comprised PBMCs. The receptors originated from a young man in good health and CMV-seropositive. CDR3s include the opening cysteine and the closing phenylalanine or tryptophan. D genes are given only for firm matches. Clone size appears in some rows only: once, few, many, or a class for an expanded clone.

>TRBJ1-5|NA|NA|TRBV6-6
TGTGCCAGCAGTGCGGGCGCCCGGGGCGGGAGTCAGCCCCAGCATTTT
CASSAGARGGSQPQHF
>TRBJ2-2|TRBD2|NA|TRBV7-9
TGTGCCAGCAGCTTAGGTGGACTAGGGCTAGGAGCGGGGGAGCTGTTTTTT
CASSLGGLGLGAGELFF
>TRBJ2-7|NA|many|TRBV4-3
TGCGCCAGCAGCCAAGATTACGGACAGCCGTCCTACGAGCAGTACTTC
CASSQDYGQPSYEQYF
>TRBJ2-1|TRBD2|NA|TRBV19
TGTGCCTCCCAGCCAGCGGGAGGTACGAGGAATGAGCAGTTCTTC
CASQPAGGTRNEQFF
>TRBJ2-3|NA|NA|TRBV18
TGTGCCAGCTCACCGGACTACACAGATACGCAGTATTTT
CASSPDYTDTQYF
>TRBJ1-5|TRBD1|few|TRBV25-1
TGTGCCAGCAGGGGACAGGGGGACAATCAGCCCCAGCATTTT
CASRGQGDNQPQHF
>TRBJ2-7|TRBD1|NA|TRBV4-3
TGCGCCAGCAGCCAAGAGCGGGACAGGGCAGGCGAGCAGTACTTC
CASSQERDRAGEQYF
>TRBJ1-5|NA|NA|TRBV25-1
TGTGCCAGCTCAAGGGGACTCACACCTGAGGGCAATCAGCCCCAGCATTTT
CASSRGLTPEGNQPQHF
>TRBJ2-7|NA|NA|TRBV11-3
TGTGCCAGCAGCTTAGGAGGAGGGAAGGGCGAGCAGTACTTC
CASSLGGGKGEQYF
>TRBJ1-2|NA|NA|TRBV6-6
TGTGCCAGCAGTTACAAGGGGCAGCCCTATGGCTACACCTTC
CASSYKGQPYGYTF
>TRBJ1-1|TRBD1|NA|TRBV27
TGTGCCAGCAGTATACGCTCGGACAGGGAGAACACTGAAGCTTTCTTT
CASSIRSDRENTEAFF
>TRBJ2-4|TRBD2|once|TRBV7-2
TGTGCCAGCAGCCCCGAAGCGGGGGTGGCCAAAAACATTCAGTACTTC
CASSPEAGVAKNIQYF